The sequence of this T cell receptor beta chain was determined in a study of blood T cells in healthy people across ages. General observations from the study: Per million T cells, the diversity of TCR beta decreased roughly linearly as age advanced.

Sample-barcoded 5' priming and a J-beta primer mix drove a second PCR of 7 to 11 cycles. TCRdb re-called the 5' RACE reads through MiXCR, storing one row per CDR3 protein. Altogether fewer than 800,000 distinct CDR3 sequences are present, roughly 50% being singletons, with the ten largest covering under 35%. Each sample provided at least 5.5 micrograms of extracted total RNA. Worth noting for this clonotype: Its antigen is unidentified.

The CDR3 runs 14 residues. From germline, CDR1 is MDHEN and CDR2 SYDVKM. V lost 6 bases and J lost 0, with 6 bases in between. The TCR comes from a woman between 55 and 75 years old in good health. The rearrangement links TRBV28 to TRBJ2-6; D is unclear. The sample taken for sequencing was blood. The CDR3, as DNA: TGTGCCAGCAGATGGGACTCTGGGGCCAACGTCCTGACTTTC. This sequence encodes CASRWDSGANVLTF.